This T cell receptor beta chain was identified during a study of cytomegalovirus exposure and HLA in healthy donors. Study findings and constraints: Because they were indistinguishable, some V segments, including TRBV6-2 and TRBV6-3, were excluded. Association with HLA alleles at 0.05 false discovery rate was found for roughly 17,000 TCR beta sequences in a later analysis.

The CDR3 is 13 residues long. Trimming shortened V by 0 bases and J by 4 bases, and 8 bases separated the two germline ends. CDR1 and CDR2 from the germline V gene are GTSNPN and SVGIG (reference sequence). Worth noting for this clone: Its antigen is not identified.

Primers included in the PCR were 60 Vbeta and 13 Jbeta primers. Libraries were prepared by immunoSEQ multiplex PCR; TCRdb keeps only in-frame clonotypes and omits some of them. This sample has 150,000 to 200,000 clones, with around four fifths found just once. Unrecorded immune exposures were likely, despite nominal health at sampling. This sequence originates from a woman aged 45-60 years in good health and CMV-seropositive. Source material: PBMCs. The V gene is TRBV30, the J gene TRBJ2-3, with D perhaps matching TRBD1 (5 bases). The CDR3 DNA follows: TGTGCCTGGAGTGTCAGGGCATCAGATACGCAGTATTTT. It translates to CAWSVRASDTQYF.